These 16 T cell receptor beta chains originate from one sample sequenced in a study of blood T cell repertoires in COVID-19. Profiling relied on immunoSEQ multiplex PCR, and the TCRdb table lists in-frame clones only, not all of them. Here the sample spans about 82,000 clones, approximately 86% being singletons. The sequenced material came from peripheral blood. Source of these receptors: an elderly man with active or convalescent COVID-19.

This chain joins TRBV5-1 and TRBJ1-1; D is undetermined. Looked up from germline, CDR1 is SGHRS and CDR2 is YFSETQ. V was trimmed by 0 bases and J by 8 bases, leaving 20 bases between them. The length of the CDR3 is 16 residues. CDR3 nucleotide sequence: TGCGCCAGCAGCTTGGCCGACTACCGAACTAACTCGGAAGCTTTCTTT. The encoded protein is CASSLADYRTNSEAFF.

The V and J genes are TRBV24-1 and TRBJ2-1, with D maybe TRBD2 (5 bases). This CDR3 contains 12 residues. V was clipped by 4 bases and J by 10 bases, with 10 bases between them. Per germline, CDR1 KGHDR and CDR2 SFDVKD. CDR3 loop: CATSETRREQFF. The CDR3 DNA reads TGTGCCACCAGTGAAACTAGGAGAGAGCAGTTCTTC.

This chain uses TRBV7-9 with TRBJ1-6; D is unresolved. Trimming took 5 bases from V and 4 from J, leaving 3 bases between them. The germline gives CDR1 SEHNR, CDR2 FQNEAQ (reference sequence). The CDR3 covers 12 residues. DNA for the CDR3: TGTGCCAGCAGCCAGTATAATTCACCCCTCCACTTT. Translation gives CASSQYNSPLHF.

This clone was counted only a few times. The J gene is TRBJ1-6, the V gene TRBV6-1; 8 nucleotides match TRBD1. CDR1 is MNHNS and CDR2 is SASEGT in the germline V gene. The CDR3 consists of 17 residues. Unmatched junction bases numbered 8, after V lost 2 bases and J lost 5 bases. The chain's CDR3 is CASSEPRGPLDNSPLHF. CDR3 nucleotide sequence: TGTGCCAGCAGTGAACCCAGGGGGCCTTTGGATAATTCACCCCTCCACTTT.

The genes are TRBV10-2 and TRBJ1-1; tentative D call: TRBD1 (5 bases). CDR3 length: 13 residues. Germline CDR1 and CDR2: WSHSY and SAAADI. The V and J ends lost 6 bases and 3 bases respectively, with 11 bases between them. The CDR3 nucleotides read TGCGCCAGCAGGTGGGGCAGGGACACTGAAGCTTTCTTT. It encodes CASRWGRDTEAFF.

The chain combines TRBV6-2 or TRBV6-3 with TRBJ2-7, with D possibly being TRBD1 or TRBD2 (5 bases each). This CDR3 is built from 13 residues. Per germline, CDR1 MNHEY and CDR2 SVGEGT. Deletions cut 6 bases from V and 3 bases from J, with 12 bases between. CDR3 residues: CASSRGSDYEQYV. In DNA form, the CDR3 reads TGTGCCAGCAGCCGGGGCTCGGACTACGAGCAGTACGTC.

The CDR3 protein is CASSSLRGINTEAFF. The DNA of the CDR3 is TGTGCCAGCAGCTCACTACGGGGTATAAACACTGAAGCTTTCTTT. The chain joins TRBV7-8 to TRBJ1-1; no firm D call. Germline assignment: CDR1 SGHVS and CDR2 FQNEAQ. Trimming cost V 4 bases and J 2 bases, with 14 bases left between them. The CDR3 sequence is 15 residues long.

The chain is built from TRBV7-2 and TRBJ2-3; 10 nucleotides line up with TRBD2. Trimming removed 4 bases from V and 3 bases from J; junction bases left unmatched: 7. The CDR3 has 16 residues. Looked up from germline, CDR1 is SGHTA and CDR2 is FQGNSA. In DNA form, the CDR3 reads TGTGCCAGCAGCTACATACTAGCGGGGATGACAGATACGCAGTATTTT. Encoded protein: CASSYILAGMTDTQYF.

V and J are TRBV4-1 and TRBJ2-3; TRBD2 is a possible D gene (6 bases). CDR1 and CDR2 from the germline V gene are MGHRA and YSYEKL. Deletions cut 0 bases from V and 5 bases from J, with 9 bases between. The CDR3 runs to 14 residues. CDR3 sequence reads: CASSQDTGRDTQYF. In DNA, the CDR3 is TGCGCCAGCAGCCAAGATACCGGGAGAGATACGCAGTATTTT.

As DNA, the CDR3 is TGCGCCAGCAGCTTGGAGGCCGGGGGGCGGCGGAGCACAGATACGCAGTATTTT. This translates into CASSLEAGGRRSTDTQYF. The chain uses TRBV5-1 and TRBJ2-3, with D maybe TRBD2 (7 bases). Germline V gives CDR1 SGHRS, CDR2 YFSETQ. Deletions cut 0 bases from V and 0 bases from J, with 17 bases between. This CDR3 is built from 18 residues.

The genes are TRBV2 and TRBJ1-5, with a weak D call TRBD1 (5 bases). CDR1 and CDR2 (germline): SNHLY, FYNNEI. V lost 6 bases and J lost 1, with 10 bases in between. The CDR3 totals 14 residues. CDR3 amino acids: CASSATESNQPQHF. CDR3 DNA: TGTGCCAGCAGCGCGACAGAAAGCAATCAGCCCCAGCATTTT.

This chain joins TRBV7-2 and TRBJ2-1; 10 positions match TRBD2. Germline CDR1 and CDR2: SGHTA and FQGNSA. The trim removed 1 base at V and 10 bases at J, leaving 7 bases unmatched. The CDR3 loop spans 15 amino acids. CDR3 amino acids: CASSLGPAGGREQFF. CDR3 in DNA: TGTGCCAGCAGCTTAGGCCCAGCGGGGGGGCGAGAGCAGTTCTTC.

This clone was seen once. The J gene is TRBJ2-3, the V gene TRBV9; tentatively, D is TRBD1 (5 bases). Germline V gene data show CDR1 as SGDLS and CDR2 as YYNGEE. This CDR3 is 15 amino acids long. The V end was cut by 0 bases, the J end by 0 bases, with 8 bases between. The CDR3 spells CASSVGQISTDTQYF. The CDR3 coding sequence is TGTGCCAGCAGCGTAGGACAGATTAGCACAGATACGCAGTATTTT.

The chain recombines TRBV5-1 with TRBJ1-3; D unclear. The V and J ends lost 0 bases and 2 bases respectively, with 6 bases between them. Looked up from germline, CDR1 is SGHRS and CDR2 is YFSETQ. The CDR3 length is 14 residues. The CDR3 reads CASSLGQTGNTIYF. In nucleotides, the CDR3 is TGCGCCAGCAGCTTGGGACAAACTGGAAACACCATATATTTT.

The J gene is TRBJ1-6, the V gene TRBV19, with 8 bases lining up with TRBD1. Trimming removed 3 bases from V and 10 bases from J; junction bases left unmatched: 5. The CDR3 is 14 residues long. Germline V gene lookup returns CDR1 LNHDA and CDR2 SQIVND (reference sequence). The CDR3 nucleotides are TGTGCCAGTAGTATGTCCAGGGGGCTATCACCCCTCCACTTT. Translated: CASSMSRGLSPLHF.

The V call is TRBV2, the J call TRBJ1-3, with 7 nucleotides matching TRBD1. V gave up 2 bases and J gave up 7 bases; unmatched junction bases: 8. The germline gives CDR1 SNHLY, CDR2 FYNNEI. The CDR3 sequence is 15 residues long. For the CDR3, the DNA is TGTGCCAGCAGTGAAAGGAGGGGGCGGCGGAACACCATATATTTT. It translates to CASSERRGRRNTIYF.